This T cell receptor beta chain was sequenced for a study of naive and memory T cell subsets. General observations from the study: Over 85% of naive TCR sequences appeared only once, unlike memory subsets. Clonotypes here are unpaired alpha or beta chain sequences.

Cells stained for CD3, CD4, CD8, CD45RA and CD27 were sorted into four subsets. An equimolar mix of two oligonucleotides served as the beta constant-region primer for TRBC1 and TRBC2. TCRdb reanalysed the UMI-ligation and nested PCR reads using MiXCR and keeps one entry per CDR3 protein. The table records around 40,000 distinct CDR3 sequences, roughly 15% of them present only once. This clonotype has at least ten counts. What it recognizes is unknown. The V segment lost 4 bases and the J segment 1 base; nucleotides outside the gene matches: 8. From germline, CDR1 is GTSNPN and CDR2 SVGIG (reference sequence). The CDR3 covers 15 residues.

The receptor's source is a human donor in good health. The sample consisted of effector memory CD4+ T cells from blood. Specified subset: effector memory, CD45RA- CD27-. V gene TRBV30 combines with J gene TRBJ2-3; 7 bases line up with TRBD2. The CDR3 bases are TGTGCCTGGATGGGGGGGTCCCGTGGCACAGATACGCAGTATTTT. Translated: CAWMGGSRGTDTQYF.